The source of this T cell receptor beta chain is a study of blood T cell repertoires in COVID-19. Study background: The study drew acute and convalescent COVID-19 samples from the United States, Italy and Spain. T cells, B-cell-depleted T cells, or PBMCs provided the cDNA or gDNA that served as material.

The method was immunoSEQ multiplex PCR; TCRdb's version includes in-frame clones alone and lacks a portion of them. The table records about 490,000 clones, approximately 83% of them present only once. V shed 4 bases and J shed 4 bases, with 10 bases lying between them. Germline V lookup: CDR1 LNHDA, CDR2 SQIVND (reference sequence). CDR3 length equals 13 residues. This receptor was taken from a human donor in a cohort sampled during active COVID-19. Sample: peripheral blood. The chain joins TRBV19 to TRBJ1-1; possible D gene TRBD1, 5 bases. The CDR3: CASSNGRGTEAFF. The CDR3 DNA is TGTGCCAGTAGTAACGGTAGGGGCACTGAAGCTTTCTTT.